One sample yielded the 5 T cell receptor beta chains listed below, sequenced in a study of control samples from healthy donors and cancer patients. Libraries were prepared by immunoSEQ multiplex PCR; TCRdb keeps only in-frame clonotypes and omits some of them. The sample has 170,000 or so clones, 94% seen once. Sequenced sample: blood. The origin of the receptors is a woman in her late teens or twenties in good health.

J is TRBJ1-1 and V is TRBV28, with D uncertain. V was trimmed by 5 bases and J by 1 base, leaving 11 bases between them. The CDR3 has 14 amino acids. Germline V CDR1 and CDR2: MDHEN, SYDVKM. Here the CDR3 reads CASSTSPPNTEAFF. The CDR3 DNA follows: TGTGCCAGCAGTACTAGCCCCCCGAACACTGAAGCTTTCTTT.

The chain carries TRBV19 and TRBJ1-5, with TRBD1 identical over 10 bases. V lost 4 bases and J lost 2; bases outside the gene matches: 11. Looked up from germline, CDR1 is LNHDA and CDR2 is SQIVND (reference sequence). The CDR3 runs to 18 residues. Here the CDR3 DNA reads TGTGCCAGTAGTACATCCGGGACAGGGGAGGTTGGCAATCAGCCCCAGCATTTT. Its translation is CASSTSGTGEVGNQPQHF. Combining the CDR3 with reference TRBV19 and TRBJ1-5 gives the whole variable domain DGGITQSPKYLFRKEGQNVTLSCEQNLNHDAMYWYRQDPGQGLRLIYYSQIVNDFQKGDIAEGYSVSREKKESFPLTVTSAQKNPTAFYLCASSTSGTGEVGNQPQHFGDGTRLSIL.

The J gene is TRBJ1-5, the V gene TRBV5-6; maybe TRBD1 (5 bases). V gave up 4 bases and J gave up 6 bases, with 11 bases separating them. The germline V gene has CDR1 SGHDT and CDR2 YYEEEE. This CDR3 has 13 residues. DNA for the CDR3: TGTGCCAGCAGCACCGGGGGGGTTCAGCCCCAGCATTTT. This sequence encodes CASSTGGVQPQHF.

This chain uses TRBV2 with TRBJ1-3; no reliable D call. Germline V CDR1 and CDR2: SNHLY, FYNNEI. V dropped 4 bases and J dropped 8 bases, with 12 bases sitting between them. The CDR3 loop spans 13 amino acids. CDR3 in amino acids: CASSVERVDTIYF. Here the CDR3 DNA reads TGTGCCAGCAGTGTTGAGAGGGTAGACACCATATATTTT. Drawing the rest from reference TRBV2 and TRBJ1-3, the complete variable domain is EPEVTQTPSHQVTQMGQEVILRCVPISNHLYFYWYRQILGQKVEFLVSFYNNEISEKSEIFDDQFSVERPDGSNFTLKIRSTKLEDSAMYFCASSVERVDTIYFGEGSWLTVV.

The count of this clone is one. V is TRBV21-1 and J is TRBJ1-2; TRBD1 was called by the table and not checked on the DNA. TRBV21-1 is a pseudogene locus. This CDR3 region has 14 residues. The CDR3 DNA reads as TGTGCCAGCAGCAAAGAAGCAGGGTGCTATGGCTACACCTTC. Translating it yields CASSKEAGCYGYTF.